This passage covers 7 T cell receptor beta chains from one sample sequenced in a study of blood T cell repertoires in COVID-19. Data came from immunoSEQ multiplex PCR; TCRdb stores just in-frame clones and leaves some out. The sample contains some 150,000 clones, roughly four fifths of which appear only once. Source material: peripheral blood. These receptors all stem from a human donor with acute or convalescent COVID-19. The donor label of this sample is uncertain.

This sequence joins TRBV2 and TRBJ2-1; D possibly corresponds to TRBD1 (5 bases). Germline loops: CDR1 SNHLY, CDR2 FYNNEI. This CDR3 is 13 amino acids long. Trimming took off 11 bases at V and 10 bases at J, with 21 bases between the two ends. The CDR3 coding sequence is TGTGCCTCCCAAGGGGTAGTCTTAAGGGAGCAGTTCTTC. Protein: CASQGVVLREQFF.

This clone was recorded a few times. This chain connects TRBV27 to TRBJ1-3; D may be TRBD1 (6 bases). Germline assignment: CDR1 MNHEY and CDR2 SMNVEV (reference sequence). CDR3 size: 15 residues. V was shortened by 3 bases and J by 8 bases, with 17 bases between the two germline ends. As DNA, the CDR3 is TGTGCCAGCAGTTTGCTCGCAGGGGTTGGGGACACCATATATTTT. This translates into CASSLLAGVGDTIYF.

Points on this clone: Different DNA sequences within this sample yield the same CDR3. The chain joins TRBV4-1 to TRBJ1-2, with no clear D. This CDR3 is 13 amino acids long. Trimming stripped 0 bases from V and 4 bases from J, with 6 bases between. The germline gives CDR1 MGHRA, CDR2 YSYEKL. The DNA of the CDR3 is TGCGCCAGCAGCCAAGATTCGGGCTATGGCTACACCTTC. This encodes CASSQDSGYGYTF.

The V gene is TRBV6-6, the J gene TRBJ1-5; D gene unclear. Trimming pared 6 bases from V and 5 bases from J, leaving 11 bases between. This CDR3 spans 13 amino acids. Germline V gene sequence: CDR1 MNHNY, CDR2 SVGAGI (reference sequence). CDR3 coding DNA: TGTGCCAGCAGCCGCCAGCGGGATCAGCCCCAGCATTTT. This gives the protein CASSRQRDQPQHF.

CDR3 in amino acids: CATSAGDTEAFF. CDR3 coding DNA: TGTGCCACCAGTGCGGGAGACACTGAAGCTTTCTTT. The chain uses TRBV24-1 and TRBJ1-1; D remains unclear. The V and J ends lost 5 bases and 3 bases respectively, with 6 bases between them. This CDR3 has 12 residues. CDR1 is KGHDR and CDR2 is SFDVKD in the germline V gene.

The rearrangement joins TRBV30 to TRBJ1-2; TRBD1 might be the D (6 bases). Deletions cut 1 base from V and 6 bases from J, with 18 bases between. CDR1 is GTSNPN, CDR2 SVGIG, per germline (reference sequence). The CDR3 loop spans 15 amino acids. CDR3 in DNA: TGTGCCTGGAGTGATAACTGGGGGCGGAAGGATGGCTACACCTTC. Its translation: CAWSDNWGRKDGYTF.

This chain joins TRBV29-1 and TRBJ1-1, with D tentatively TRBD1 (5 bases). The length of the CDR3 is 12 residues. Germline loops: CDR1 SQVTM, CDR2 ANQGSEA. The ends were cut back, 2 bases at V and 7 bases at J, with 11 bases in the middle. The CDR3 region is CSVERGYGEAFF. The DNA for the CDR3 is TGCAGCGTTGAAAGGGGCTATGGTGAAGCTTTCTTT.